This T cell receptor (beta chain) was observed in a study of T cells in Graves' hyperthyroidism and ophthalmopathy (dated by TCRdb to about 2019). A note on the overall study: Peripheral blood samples were taken at initial diagnosis, before any treatment was given. A discovery cohort of around 98 patients, about 40 with Graves' ophthalmopathy and 55 to 60 with stable Graves' hyperthyroidism, was used to find distinguishing TCR V-J signatures. Whether ophthalmopathy could be predicted prospectively was tested in an independent validation cohort made up of some 20 hyperthyroidism patients plus 17 patients who later progressed to ophthalmopathy. The 100 discovery patients were randomly split 7:3 into training and test sets. Thyroid tissue and blood T-cell repertoires from roughly 6 Graves' hyperthyroidism patients were also compared in the study. Once sampling was done, hyperthyroidism patients were given methimazole at a starting dose of 30 mg daily, whereas ophthalmopathy patients were given high-dose intravenous methylprednisolone. According to the paper, TCR Vbeta CDR3 sequencing was carried out on more than 120 peripheral blood samples, which came from approximately 41 ophthalmopathy, around 74 hyperthyroidism and approximately 17 progressor patients. The study at large found these results: Most expanded thyroid clonotypes (frequency above 0.001) were also found in blood, which suggests that blood repertoires may mirror thyroid immune responses. A 13 V-J signature model separated ophthalmopathy from stable hyperthyroidism, with approximately 87% sensitivity and 81% to 82% specificity in cross-validation and 80%/75% in testing. No statistical method was used to set the sample size in advance, and investigators knew the group allocation. During validation, the model predicted progression to ophthalmopathy a median of roughly six months ahead of onset, with more than 55% sensitivity and 72% to 80% specificity.

Stable Graves' hyperthyroidism was defined as no progression to ophthalmopathy during 18 months of follow-up. The hyperthyroidism patients were between 18 and 65 years old and newly diagnosed, with a disease duration of less than 2 months. The study excluded patients with uncontrolled infections, other autoimmune diseases, pregnancy or lactation. Diagnoses were based on clinical symptoms, serum thyroxine and TRAb, thyroid ultrasound and orbital computed tomography. Ficoll-Paque density gradient centrifugation was used to isolate PBMCs from about 9 ml of fresh peripheral blood. Total RNA was extracted using Trizol reagent, and RNA quality was assessed on an Agilent 2100 Bioanalyzer. V is shortened by 1 base, J by 2 bases, and the region joining them spans 10 bases. The CDR3 goes from the cysteine to the phenylalanine over 16 residues. Only CDR3 DNA is held: 48 bases, read in frame from base 1. The germline V gene encodes CDR1 SGHTS and CDR2 YDEGEE.

Amplification of TCR beta CDR3 regions was carried out from RNA transcripts. A first-round RT-PCR of the TCR CDR3 used the HTBI primer set with the Qiagen OneStep RT-PCR kit. Libraries were constructed in a second round of multiplex PCR, after which size selection and purification were carried out. Sequencing of the libraries was done on an Illumina HiSeq2000 using paired-end 100 bp reads. Processing in the source paper ran as follows. SOAPnuke was used to process the raw data, with reads discarded if the reads contained adapters or uncalled bases, had a mean Phred below 15, or lacked an exact constant-primer or identifier match. High-quality paired reads were merged using COPE v1.2.5, and each unique nucleotide sequence was defined as a clonotype. Clonotypes were aligned to IMGT TRBV, TRBD and TRBJ reference segments using MiTCR v1.1. The analysis was restricted to V-J combinations with a frequency above 0.0001, which together covered 99.2% of the repertoires. A TCS score was defined as the ratio of F50 (clonal expansion) to E x V (chaos), with BLOSUM62-based TCRdist applied between CDR3 peptides within each V-J. Welch's t-statistics and random forest reduced 450 to 600 V-J features to some 14, which were used in a naive Bayes classifier (R e1071). TCRdb trimmed the raw reads at Q25, called clones with MiXCR and kept productive beta chains. Identical CDR3 proteins give one entry, which carries the most common genes and DNA. These V and J calls rely on TCRdb rather than the paper's analysis. A total of 300,000 to 400,000 distinct CDR3 sequences appear in this sample, under 25% of them only once. 50% of the sample lies in the top ten.

For this clonotype: The antigen it recognizes is unknown. The input lacks base qualities; no much larger clone sits a single base away.

Sequenced: blood. This sequence was found in a woman in her forties or fifties with Graves' hyperthyroidism. The chain uses TRBV5-8 and TRBJ1-6, with the D gene uncertain. CDR3 loop: CASSLRWVTYNSPLHF. In nucleotide form, the sequence is TGTGCCAGCAGCTTGAGGTGGGTGACCTATAATTCACCCCTCCACTTT.